Below, 28 T cell receptor beta chains from the same sample are listed, as sequenced in a study of blood T cell repertoires in COVID-19. Sequencing used immunoSEQ multiplex PCR; TCRdb keeps in-frame clones, though not all of them. The table has about 240,000 clones, approximately 78% seen once. Sequences were obtained from peripheral blood. Every receptor here comes from a woman in her sixties with active or convalescent COVID-19.

The chain links TRBV4-1 to TRBJ1-6; a weak D match, TRBD1 (6 bases). Trimming took 0 bases from V and 7 from J, leaving 13 bases between them. This CDR3 region has 16 residues. Germline V gene data show CDR1 as MGHRA and CDR2 as YSYEKL. DNA for the CDR3: TGCGCCAGCAGCCAAGAGAGGGGGACGGTCAATTCACCCCTCCACTTT. It is translated as CASSQERGTVNSPLHF.

The genes are TRBV19 and TRBJ1-3; D may be TRBD1 (6 bases). The CDR3 contains 15 residues. The V gene's germline CDR1 is LNHDA and CDR2 SQIVND (reference sequence). Deletions cut 6 bases from V and 2 bases from J, with 14 bases between. CDR3 amino acids: CASREIRDTGNTIYF. In DNA form, the CDR3 reads TGTGCCAGTAGAGAAATCCGGGACACTGGAAACACCATATATTTT.

The chain is built from TRBV15 and TRBJ1-1, with TRBD1 as a possible D gene (5 bases). V lost 3 bases and J 4 bases, leaving 9 bases between the germline ends. In germline, CDR1 is LNHNV, CDR2 YYDKDF (reference sequence). The length of the CDR3 is 13 residues. DNA for the CDR3: TGTGCCACCAGCAGGAAAGGGGCCACTGAAGCTTTCTTT. Amino acids: CATSRKGATEAFF.

The V and J genes are TRBV5-8 and TRBJ2-3; possible D gene TRBD2, 5 bases. Germline CDR1 and CDR2: SGHTS and YDEGEE. This CDR3 is 16 amino acids long. The V and J ends lost 0 bases and 4 bases respectively, with 15 bases between them. CDR3 region: CASSLGSTWGADTQYF. In DNA, the CDR3 is TGTGCCAGCAGCTTGGGTTCTACGTGGGGAGCAGATACGCAGTATTTT.

Notes on this clone: The germline gene is not matched at one end of the junction; a read error may be the cause. J is TRBJ2-3 and V is TRBV3-1 (or the pseudogene TRBV3-2); TRBD2 agrees at 12 bases. CDR3 length equals 19 residues. Germline V gene sequence: CDR1 LGHDT, CDR2 YNNKEL (reference sequence). The CDR3 sequence is CVSSDSGETSGGSTDTQYF. CDR3 nucleotides: TGTGTCAGCAGCGATTCGGGTGAAACTAGCGGGGGGAGCACAGATACGCAGTATTTT.

The genes are TRBV6-5 and TRBJ1-5; 7 bases align to TRBD1. Per the germline V gene, CDR1 is MNHEY and CDR2 is SVGAGI. With V trimmed by 6 bases and J by 10 bases, 6 bases remained unmatched. This CDR3 has 12 residues. DNA of the CDR3: TGTGCCAGCAGACCCCAGGGGGGACCCCAGCATTTT. Protein: CASRPQGGPQHF.

The CDR3 region is CASVRYNEQFF. DNA of the CDR3: TGCGCCAGCGTCCGGTACAATGAGCAGTTCTTC. The genes are TRBV10-2 and TRBJ2-1; D uncertain. The CDR3 consists of 11 residues. Germline V gives CDR1 WSHSY, CDR2 SAAADI. Between the trimmed V and J ends, which lost 8 bases and 4 bases, there was a span of 6 bases.

The chain links TRBV2 to TRBJ2-1, with 9 bases matching TRBD2. There are 15 residues in the CDR3. V gave up 5 bases and J gave up 7 bases; unmatched junction bases: 9. The V gene's germline CDR1 is SNHLY and CDR2 FYNNEI. CDR3 in amino acids: CASSIGTSFPNEQFF. Written as DNA, the CDR3 is TGTGCCAGCAGTATCGGGACTAGCTTCCCGAATGAGCAGTTCTTC. Supplemented by reference TRBV2 and TRBJ2-1, the full variable domain reads EPEVTQTPSHQVTQMGQEVILRCVPISNHLYFYWYRQILGQKVEFLVSFYNNEISEKSEIFDDQFSVERPDGSNFTLKIRSTKLEDSAMYFCASSIGTSFPNEQFFGPGTRLTVL.

The gene calls are TRBV5-1 and TRBJ2-5; 12 nucleotides align to TRBD1. V shed 2 bases, J shed 5 bases, and the junction held 7 bases outside the gene matches. Per the germline V gene, CDR1 is SGHRS and CDR2 is YFSETQ. The CDR3 runs to 16 residues. CDR3 residues: CASSFGDRGLWETQYF. In DNA form, the CDR3 reads TGCGCCAGCAGCTTCGGGGACAGGGGGCTTTGGGAGACCCAGTACTTC.

The V and J genes are TRBV6-1 and TRBJ2-2, with D unclear. This CDR3 has 15 residues. CDR1 and CDR2 (germline): MNHNS, SASEGT. The germline V and J ends were trimmed by 3 bases and 4 bases, with 12 bases remaining between them. The DNA of the CDR3 is TGTGCCAGCAGTGATCCTAGAACTCGCACCGGGGAGCTGTTTTTT. Translation: CASSDPRTRTGELFF.

The genes are TRBV19 and TRBJ1-4, with 9 bases matching TRBD1. The germline V gene has CDR1 LNHDA and CDR2 SQIVND (reference sequence). V trimming: 10 bases; J trimming: 6 bases; junction bases outside the gene matches: 6. The CDR3 sequence is 13 residues long. The CDR3 nucleotides read TGTGCCACCGGGGGACAGGGCTATGAAAAACTGTTTTTT. It specifies CATGGQGYEKLFF.

The rearrangement links TRBV4-3 to TRBJ1-4; a weak D match, TRBD1 (6 bases). The CDR3 is 15 amino acids. The V gene's germline CDR1 is LGHNA and CDR2 YSLEER. V shed 1 base and J shed 5 bases, with 11 bases lying between them. In DNA form, the CDR3 reads TGCGCCAGCAGCCAAGGCGACAGGAAAAATGAAAAACTGTTTTTT. It encodes CASSQGDRKNEKLFF.

The chain is built from TRBV19 and TRBJ1-5; tentative D call: TRBD1 (5 bases). Germline assignment: CDR1 LNHDA and CDR2 SQIVND (reference sequence). V was pared by 5 bases and J by 3 bases, with 23 bases between. CDR3 length: 18 amino acids. The CDR3 here is CASSPQSQIDSSNQPQHF. The CDR3 coding sequence is TGTGCCAGTAGTCCACAATCCCAAATTGACAGCTCCAATCAGCCCCAGCATTTT.

This clone was observed a handful of times. This rearrangement joins TRBV7-6 to TRBJ1-1; D is unclear. CDR3 length: 16 residues. Germline V CDR1 and CDR2: SGHVS, FNYEAQ. Between the trimmed V and J ends, which lost 1 base and 0 bases, there was a span of 12 bases. The CDR3 here is CASSLEAGPMNTEAFF. Here the CDR3 DNA reads TGTGCCAGCAGCTTAGAAGCGGGCCCCATGAACACTGAAGCTTTCTTT.

In its sample, this clone was seen once. The rearrangement joins TRBV9 to TRBJ2-3; 13 positions match TRBD2. Germline CDR1 reads SGDLS; CDR2 reads YYNGEE. The CDR3 totals 18 residues. V trimming: 3 bases; J trimming: 0 bases; junction bases outside the gene matches: 7. The CDR3 here is CASSARLAGGLSTDTQYF. CDR3 in DNA: TGTGCCAGCAGCGCTAGACTAGCGGGGGGTCTCAGCACAGATACGCAGTATTTT.

A single count supports this clone. The chain couples TRBV2 to TRBJ1-2, with 9 positions matching TRBD1. The J segment lost 4 bases and the V segment lost 7 bases, leaving 10 bases of the junction unmatched. This CDR3 is built from 15 residues. Germline CDR1 reads SNHLY; CDR2 reads FYNNEI. Here the CDR3 reads CASMPSGTGIYGYTF. The CDR3 nucleotides read TGTGCCAGCATGCCTTCCGGGACAGGGATCTATGGCTACACCTTC.

Worth noting for this clone: The same CDR3 is also encoded by other DNA sequences in this sample. The chain has TRBV5-4 and TRBJ1-2; 7 positions match TRBD1. The CDR3 is 13 amino acids. Germline-derived CDR1 and CDR2 are SGHNT and YYREEE (reference sequence). The V gene end was trimmed by 2 bases and the J gene end by 3 bases; junction bases not matched to a gene: 1. DNA of the CDR3: TGTGCCAGCAGCTTAGACAGGGACTATGGCTACACCTTC. Translation: CASSLDRDYGYTF. The full variable domain, in which reference TRBV5-4 and TRBJ1-2 provide the parts outside the CDR3, is ETGVTQSPTHLIKTRGQQVTLRCSSQSGHNTVSWYQQALGQGPQFIFQYYREEENGRGNFPPRFSGLQFPNYSSELNVNALELDDSALYLCASSLDRDYGYTFGSGTRLTVV.

In nucleotides, the CDR3 is TGTGCCAGCTCGCAGGGGCGAGGGGATCAGCCCCAGCATTTT. Amino acids: CASSQGRGDQPQHF. The chain recombines TRBV27 with TRBJ1-5; tentative D call: TRBD1 (6 bases). In germline, CDR1 is MNHEY, CDR2 SMNVEV (reference sequence). The CDR3 covers 14 residues. V was cut by 8 bases and J by 5 bases, with 16 bases left in between.

The chain is built from TRBV5-4 and TRBJ2-7; 8 bases map to TRBD2. The CDR3 has 15 residues. V was clipped by 4 bases and J by 1 base; unmatched bases: 7. Germline V CDR1 and CDR2: SGHNT, YYREEE (reference sequence). DNA of the CDR3: TGTGCCAGCAGCGGCGGGACTAGACCATCCTACGAGCAGTACTTC. It codes for CASSGGTRPSYEQYF.

A single count supports this clone. The chain uses TRBV6-1 and TRBJ1-2; a weak D match, TRBD1 (6 bases). The CDR3 runs 14 residues. V was trimmed by 0 bases and J by 7 bases, leaving 12 bases between them. The V gene's germline CDR1 is MNHNS and CDR2 SASEGT. CDR3 bases: TGTGCCAGCAGTGAAGCGCGGGGGCCAGTTGGCTACACCTTC. Translating it yields CASSEARGPVGYTF.

The genes are TRBV7-2 and TRBJ1-2; D gene ambiguous. The CDR3 is 13 amino acids. The V gene's germline CDR1 is SGHTA and CDR2 FQGNSA. V lost 5 bases and J 3 bases, leaving 10 bases between the germline ends. The CDR3, as DNA: TGTGCCAGCAGCCCAGTGGTATACTATGGCTACACCTTC. It encodes CASSPVVYYGYTF.

The chain combines TRBV2 with TRBJ1-1; 10 bases agree with TRBD1. Germline V lookup: CDR1 SNHLY, CDR2 FYNNEI. The CDR3 covers 15 residues. Trimming at V came to 4 bases and at J to 6 bases, leaving 8 bases not matched to a gene. The CDR3 DNA sequence: TGTGCCAGCAGTGCCCGACAGGGGGCTGGCCCTGAAGCTTTCTTT. Translating it yields CASSARQGAGPEAFF.

The chain uses TRBV5-1 and TRBJ2-5; D is uncertain. Trimming left V 0 bases short and J 5 bases short, with 8 bases between. The CDR3 runs to 13 residues. In germline, CDR1 is SGHRS, CDR2 YFSETQ. CDR3 coding DNA: TGCGCCAGCAGCTTGGCCAACGGGGAGACCCAGTACTTC. Translated: CASSLANGETQYF.

The rearrangement joins TRBV5-6 to TRBJ1-1, with 12 positions matching TRBD1. Unmatched junction bases numbered 6, after V lost 0 bases and J lost 3 bases. The CDR3 sequence is 17 residues long. Germline assignment: CDR1 SGHDT and CDR2 YYEEEE. As DNA, the CDR3 is TGTGCCAGCAGCTTGGCTGGGGGACAGGGGGCGTACACTGAAGCTTTCTTT. Residues: CASSLAGGQGAYTEAFF.

Concerning this clone: The identical CDR3 is also encoded by other nucleotide sequences in the sample. The chain is built from TRBV7-2 and TRBJ2-1; 14 positions match TRBD2. Germline V gene lookup returns CDR1 SGHTA and CDR2 FQGNSA. V lost 1 base to trimming and J lost 7 bases; unmatched junction nucleotides: 3. The CDR3 sequence is 16 residues long. The CDR3 sequence: CASSLGRLAGGNEQFF. The CDR3 coding sequence is TGTGCCAGCAGCTTAGGCCGACTAGCGGGGGGGAATGAGCAGTTCTTC.

The chain links TRBV7-9 to TRBJ1-6; 7 bases agree with TRBD1. Germline V lookup: CDR1 SEHNR, CDR2 FQNEAQ (reference sequence). With V trimmed by 4 bases and J by 8 bases, 8 bases remained unmatched. The CDR3 totals 15 residues. The CDR3 region is CASSSTGARDSPLHF. CDR3 in DNA: TGTGCCAGCAGCTCCACAGGGGCCCGAGATTCACCCCTCCACTTT.

The rearrangement joins TRBV11-2 to TRBJ2-7, with TRBD2 matching over 14 bases. CDR3 length equals 19 residues. Germline values: CDR1 SGHAT, CDR2 FQNNGV. V shed 5 bases and J 3 bases; nucleotides not matched to a gene: 15. This chain's CDR3 is CASSLLPGTSGGYLYEQYF. The DNA of the CDR3 is TGTGCCAGCAGCCTCCTACCGGGGACTAGCGGGGGTTACCTCTACGAGCAGTACTTC.

The gene calls are TRBV4-1 and TRBJ1-2; TRBD1 aligns across 7 bases. The CDR3 runs 15 residues. With 1 base clipped from V and 7 bases from J, the junction kept 9 bases outside the gene matches. Germline V gives CDR1 MGHRA, CDR2 YSYEKL. In nucleotides, the CDR3 is TGCGCCAGCAGCCAAGGTGAGGGGGCGGTAGCTGGCTACACCTTC. Its protein is CASSQGEGAVAGYTF.